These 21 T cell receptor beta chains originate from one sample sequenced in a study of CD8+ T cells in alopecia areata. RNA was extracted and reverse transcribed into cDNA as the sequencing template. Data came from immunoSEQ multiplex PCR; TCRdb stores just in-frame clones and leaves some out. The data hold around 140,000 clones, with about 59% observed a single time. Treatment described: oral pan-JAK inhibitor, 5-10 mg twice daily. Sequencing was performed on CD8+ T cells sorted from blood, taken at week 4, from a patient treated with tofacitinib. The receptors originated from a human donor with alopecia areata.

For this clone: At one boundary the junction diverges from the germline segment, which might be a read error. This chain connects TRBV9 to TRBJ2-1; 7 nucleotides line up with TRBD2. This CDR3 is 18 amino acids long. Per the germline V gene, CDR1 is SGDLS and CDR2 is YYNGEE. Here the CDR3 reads CAGSVGTYGGGFYNEQFF. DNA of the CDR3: TGTGCCGGCAGCGTAGGAACGTACGGCGGGGGTTTTTACAATGAGCAGTTCTTC. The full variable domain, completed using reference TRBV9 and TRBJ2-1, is DSGVTQTPKHLITATGQRVTLRCSPRSGDLSVYWYQQSLDQGLQFLIQYYNGEERAKGNILERFSAQQFPDLHSELNLSSLELGDSALYFCAGSVGTYGGGFYNEQFFGPGTRLTVL.

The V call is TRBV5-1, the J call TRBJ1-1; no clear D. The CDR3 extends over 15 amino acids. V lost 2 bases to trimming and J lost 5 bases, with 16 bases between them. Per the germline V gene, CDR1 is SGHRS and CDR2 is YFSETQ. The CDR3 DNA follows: TGCGCCAGCAGCTTACGGACCGGCCGAGGGACTGAAGCTTTCTTT. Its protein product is CASSLRTGRGTEAFF.

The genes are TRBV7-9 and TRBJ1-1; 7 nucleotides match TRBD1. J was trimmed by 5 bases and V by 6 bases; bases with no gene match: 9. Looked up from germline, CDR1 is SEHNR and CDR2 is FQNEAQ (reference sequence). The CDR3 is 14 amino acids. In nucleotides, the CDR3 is TGTGCCAGCAGTTCGGACAGGATGAGGACTGAAGCTTTCTTT. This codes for CASSSDRMRTEAFF.

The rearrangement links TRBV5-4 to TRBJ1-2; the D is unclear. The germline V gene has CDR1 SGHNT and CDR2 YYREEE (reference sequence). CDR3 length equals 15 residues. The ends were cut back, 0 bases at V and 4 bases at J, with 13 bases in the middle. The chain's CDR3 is CASSLGSQLGYGYTF. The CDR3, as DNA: TGTGCCAGCAGCTTGGGAAGCCAGCTCGGCTATGGCTACACCTTC. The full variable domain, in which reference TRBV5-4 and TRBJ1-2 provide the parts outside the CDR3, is ETGVTQSPTHLIKTRGQQVTLRCSSQSGHNTVSWYQQALGQGPQFIFQYYREEENGRGNFPPRFSGLQFPNYSSELNVNALELDDSALYLCASSLGSQLGYGYTFGSGTRLTVV.

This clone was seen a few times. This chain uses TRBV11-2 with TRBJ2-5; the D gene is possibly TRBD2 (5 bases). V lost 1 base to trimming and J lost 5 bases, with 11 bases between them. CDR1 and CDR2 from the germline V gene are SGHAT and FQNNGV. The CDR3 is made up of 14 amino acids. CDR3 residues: CASSLVMPGETQYF. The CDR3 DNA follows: TGTGCCAGCAGCTTAGTAATGCCGGGGGAGACCCAGTACTTC.

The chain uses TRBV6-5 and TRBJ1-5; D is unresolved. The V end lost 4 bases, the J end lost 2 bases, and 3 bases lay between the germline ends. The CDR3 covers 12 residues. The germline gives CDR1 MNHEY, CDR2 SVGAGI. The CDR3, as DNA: TGTGCCAGCAGTTCTGGCAATCAGCCCCAGCATTTT. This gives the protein CASSSGNQPQHF.

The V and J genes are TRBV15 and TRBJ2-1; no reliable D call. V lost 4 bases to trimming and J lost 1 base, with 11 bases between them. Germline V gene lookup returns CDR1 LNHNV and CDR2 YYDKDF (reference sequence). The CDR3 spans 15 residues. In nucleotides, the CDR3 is TGTGCCACCAGCATAAAAGCTGCGTCCTACAATGAGCAGTTCTTC. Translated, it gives CATSIKAASYNEQFF.

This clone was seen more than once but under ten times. The CDR3 DNA reads as TGTGCCAGCAGCATACAGGGTTCGGCCGGGGAGCTGTTTTTT. Its translation: CASSIQGSAGELFF. This sequence joins TRBV13 and TRBJ2-2, with D perhaps matching TRBD1 (6 bases). V lost 5 bases and J lost 6, with 13 bases in between. This CDR3 has 14 residues. From germline, CDR1 is PRHDT and CDR2 FYEKMQ (reference sequence).

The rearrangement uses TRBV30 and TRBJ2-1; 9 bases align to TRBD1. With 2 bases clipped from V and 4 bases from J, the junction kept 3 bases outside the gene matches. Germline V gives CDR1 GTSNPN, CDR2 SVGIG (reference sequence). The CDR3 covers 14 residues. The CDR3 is CAWSSGTGYNEQFF. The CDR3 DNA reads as TGTGCCTGGAGTTCCGGGACAGGGTACAATGAGCAGTTCTTC.

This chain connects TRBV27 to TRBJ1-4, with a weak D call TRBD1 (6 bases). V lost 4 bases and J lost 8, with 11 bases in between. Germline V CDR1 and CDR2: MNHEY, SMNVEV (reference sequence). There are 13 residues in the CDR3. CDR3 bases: TGTGCCAGCAGTTACGGGGGCAGCGAAAAACTGTTTTTT. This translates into CASSYGGSEKLFF.

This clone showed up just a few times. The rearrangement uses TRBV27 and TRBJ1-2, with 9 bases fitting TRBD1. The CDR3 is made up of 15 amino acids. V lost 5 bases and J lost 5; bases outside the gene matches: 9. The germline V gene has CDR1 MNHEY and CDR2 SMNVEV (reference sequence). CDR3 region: CASSGTGGAPYGYTF. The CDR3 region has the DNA TGTGCCAGCAGTGGCACAGGGGGCGCGCCTTATGGCTACACCTTC.

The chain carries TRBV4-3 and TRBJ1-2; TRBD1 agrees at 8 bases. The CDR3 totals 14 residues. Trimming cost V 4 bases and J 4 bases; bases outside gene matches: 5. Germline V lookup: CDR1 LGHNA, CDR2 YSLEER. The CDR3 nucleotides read TGCGCCAGCAGCCGGACAGGGACCATCTATGGCTACACCTTC. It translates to CASSRTGTIYGYTF.

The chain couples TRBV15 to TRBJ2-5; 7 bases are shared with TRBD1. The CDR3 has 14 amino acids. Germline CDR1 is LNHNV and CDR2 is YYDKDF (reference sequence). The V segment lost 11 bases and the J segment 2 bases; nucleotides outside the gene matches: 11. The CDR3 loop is CASRQGQVQETQYF. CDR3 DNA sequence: TGTGCCTCAAGACAGGGTCAAGTACAAGAGACCCAGTACTTC. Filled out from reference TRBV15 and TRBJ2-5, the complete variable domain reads DAMVIQNPRYQVTQFGKPVTLSCSQTLNHNVMYWYQQKSSQAPKLLFHYYDKDFNNEADTPDNFQSRRPNTSFCFLDIRSPGLGDTAMYLCASRQGQVQETQYFGPGTRLLVL.

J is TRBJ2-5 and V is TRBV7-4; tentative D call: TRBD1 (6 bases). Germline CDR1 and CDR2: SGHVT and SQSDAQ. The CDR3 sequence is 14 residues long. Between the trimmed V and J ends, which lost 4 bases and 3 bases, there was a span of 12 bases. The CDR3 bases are TGTGCCAGCAGCTCAAGACGGACAGAAGAGACCCAGTACTTC. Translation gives CASSSRRTEETQYF.

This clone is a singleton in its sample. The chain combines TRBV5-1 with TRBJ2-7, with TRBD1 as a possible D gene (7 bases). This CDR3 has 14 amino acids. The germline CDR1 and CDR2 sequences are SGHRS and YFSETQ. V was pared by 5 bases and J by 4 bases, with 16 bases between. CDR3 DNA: TGCGCCAGCAGTCTCTCGACAGGGAGGTACGAGCAGTACTTC. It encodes CASSLSTGRYEQYF. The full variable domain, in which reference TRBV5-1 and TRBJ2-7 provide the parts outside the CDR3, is KAGVTQTPRYLIKTRGQQVTLSCSPISGHRSVSWYQQTPGQGLQFLFEYFSETQRNKGNFPGRFSGRQFSNSRSEMNVSTLELGDSALYLCASSLSTGRYEQYFGPGTRLTVT.

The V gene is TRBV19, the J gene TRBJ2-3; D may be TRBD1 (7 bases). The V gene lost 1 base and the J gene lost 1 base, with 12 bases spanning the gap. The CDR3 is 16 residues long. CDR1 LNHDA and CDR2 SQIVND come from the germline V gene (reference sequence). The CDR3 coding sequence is TGTGCCAGTAGTATAGTTCAGGGGGAGGGCACAGATACGCAGTATTTT. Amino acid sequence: CASSIVQGEGTDTQYF.

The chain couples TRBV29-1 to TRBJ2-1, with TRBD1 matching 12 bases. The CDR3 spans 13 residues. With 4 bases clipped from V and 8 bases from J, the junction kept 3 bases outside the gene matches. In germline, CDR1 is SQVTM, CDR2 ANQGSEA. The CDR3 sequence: CSVVGTGGDEQFF. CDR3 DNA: TGCAGCGTTGTCGGGACAGGGGGCGATGAGCAGTTCTTC.

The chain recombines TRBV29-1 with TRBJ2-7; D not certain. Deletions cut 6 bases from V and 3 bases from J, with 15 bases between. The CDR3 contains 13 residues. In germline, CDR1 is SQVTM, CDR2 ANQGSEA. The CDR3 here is CSVTTATRYEQYF. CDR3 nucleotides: TGCAGCGTAACGACGGCAACCCGCTACGAGCAGTACTTC.

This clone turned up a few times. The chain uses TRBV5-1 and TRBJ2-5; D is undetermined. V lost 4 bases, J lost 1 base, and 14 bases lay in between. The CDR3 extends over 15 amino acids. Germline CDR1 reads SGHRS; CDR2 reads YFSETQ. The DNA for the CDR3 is TGCGCCAGCAGCGCCCAGACGAGCCCCCAAGAGACCCAGTACTTC. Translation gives CASSAQTSPQETQYF.

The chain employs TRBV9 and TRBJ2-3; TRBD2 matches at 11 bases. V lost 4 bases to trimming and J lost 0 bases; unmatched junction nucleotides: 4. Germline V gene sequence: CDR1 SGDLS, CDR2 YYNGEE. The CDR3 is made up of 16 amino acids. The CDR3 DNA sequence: TGTGCCAGCAGCCCCGGGACTAGCGGTAGCACAGATACGCAGTATTTT. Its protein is CASSPGTSGSTDTQYF.

In DNA, the CDR3 is TGTGCCAGCAGCTTAGATAGGGACCTCAGAGATACGCAGTATTTT. Its protein product is CASSLDRDLRDTQYF. The genes are TRBV11-2 and TRBJ2-3, with D possibly called TRBD1 or TRBD2 (5 bases each). The CDR3 length is 15 residues. V lost 0 bases, J lost 5 bases, and 12 bases lay in between. Germline V gives CDR1 SGHAT, CDR2 FQNNGV.